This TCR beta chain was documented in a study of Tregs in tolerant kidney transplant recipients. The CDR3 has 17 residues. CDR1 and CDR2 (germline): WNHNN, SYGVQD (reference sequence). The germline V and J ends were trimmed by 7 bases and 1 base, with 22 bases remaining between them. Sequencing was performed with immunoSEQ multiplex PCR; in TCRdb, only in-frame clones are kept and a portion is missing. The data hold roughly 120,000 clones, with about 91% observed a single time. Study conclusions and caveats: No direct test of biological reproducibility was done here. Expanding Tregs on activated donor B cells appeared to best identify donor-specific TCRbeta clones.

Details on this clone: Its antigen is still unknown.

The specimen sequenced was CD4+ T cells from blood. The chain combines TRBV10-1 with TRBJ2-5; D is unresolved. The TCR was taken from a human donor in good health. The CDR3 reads CASTVMVGSWLQETQYF. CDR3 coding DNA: TGCGCCAGCACCGTAATGGTGGGTAGCTGGCTCCAAGAGACCCAGTACTTC.